The present T cell receptor beta chain was sequenced within a study of blood T cells in healthy people across ages. This clonotype was seen a few times. The CDR3 runs 13 residues. Trimming removed 4 bases from V and 5 bases from J, with 15 bases in between. Per the germline V gene, CDR1 is SQVTM and CDR2 is ANQGSEA. Then a second PCR, running roughly 7 to 11 cycles, was carried out with a sample-barcoded 5' primer and a J-beta primer mix. Sequencing yielded, for each sample, at least 3 million paired-end reads carrying CDR3. TCRdb itself ran the 5' RACE reads through MiXCR, one entry per CDR3 protein. The sample consists of hundreds of thousands of distinct CDR3 sequences, about 30% of them appearing once.

The sample was blood. The chain links TRBV29-1 to TRBJ2-7; D uncertain. This receptor was taken from an elderly woman in good health. The CDR3 DNA reads TGCAGCGTTGGGGGTCCAACAACGGACGAGCAGTACTTC. This translates into CSVGGPTTDEQYF.